This is a list of T cell receptor beta chains from one sample in a study of T cells in Graves' hyperthyroidism and ophthalmopathy. Using its own MiXCR run on the multiplex PCR reads, TCRdb lists one record per CDR3 protein. The table has 550,000 to 600,000 distinct CDR3 sequences, 12% to 15% seen once. Sequencing was carried out using blood. The source of these receptors is a woman between 18 and 29 years old with Graves' ophthalmopathy. Each CDR3 is given with its conserved first and last residue. D genes are given only for firm matches. Size tells how often a clone was seen (once, few, many) or the class of an expanded clone, and some rows leave it out.

abundance: many; v_gene: TRBV28; d_gene: TRBD2; j_gene: TRBJ2-1; CDR3nt: TGTGCCAGCAGCTTAGGCGGGAGGGGAAGGAATGAGCAGTTCTTC; CDR3aa: CASSLGGRGRNEQFF
abundance: NA; v_gene: TRBV19; d_gene: TRBD1; j_gene: TRBJ2-6; CDR3nt: TGTGCCAGTAGCCCCGGGACAGCGAAACTTGGGGCCAACGTCCTGACTTTC; CDR3aa: CASSPGTAKLGANVLTF
abundance: few; v_gene: TRBV12-3/TRBV12-4; d_gene: NA; j_gene: TRBJ2-1; CDR3nt: TGTGCCAGCAGTTCCACGGGACCTATCTTAGAACAGTTCTTC; CDR3aa: CASSSTGPILEQFF
abundance: many; v_gene: TRBV27; d_gene: NA; j_gene: TRBJ2-2; CDR3nt: TGTGCCAGCAGTTTAGGTTCGCGGGAGAACACCGGGGAGCTGTTTTTT; CDR3aa: CASSLGSRENTGELFF
abundance: NA; v_gene: TRBV7-3; d_gene: TRBD1; j_gene: TRBJ2-2; CDR3nt: TGTGCCAGCAGCCAAACCGGGACAGGGACGAACACCGGGGAGCTGTTTTTT; CDR3aa: CASSQTGTGTNTGELFF
abundance: few; v_gene: TRBV5-5; d_gene: NA; j_gene: TRBJ2-7; CDR3nt: TGTGCCAGCAGCTTGGGGAATCGGGACGTCTACGAGCAGTACTTC; CDR3aa: CASSLGNRDVYEQYF
abundance: many; v_gene: TRBV28; d_gene: TRBD2; j_gene: TRBJ2-1; CDR3nt: TGTGCCAGCAGTAGGGCTAGCGGGAGGAATGAGCAGTTCTTC; CDR3aa: CASSRASGRNEQFF
abundance: NA; v_gene: TRBV6-1; d_gene: NA; j_gene: TRBJ2-3; CDR3nt: TGTGCCAGCAGATCCGGGAGCCTCTTCACAGATACGCAGTATTTT; CDR3aa: CASRSGSLFTDTQYF
abundance: few; v_gene: TRBV10-3; d_gene: NA; j_gene: TRBJ2-2; CDR3nt: TGTGCCATCAGTGACTATGGCAGGAAGAACACCGGGGAGCTGTTTTTT; CDR3aa: CAISDYGRKNTGELFF
abundance: many; v_gene: TRBV11-3; d_gene: TRBD2; j_gene: TRBJ2-5; CDR3nt: TGTGCCAGCAGCACTCGGACTAGCTCGAAGACCCAGTACTTC; CDR3aa: CASSTRTSSKTQYF
abundance: many; v_gene: TRBV18; d_gene: NA; j_gene: TRBJ2-7; CDR3nt: TGTGCCAGCTCACCAGGGCTAGCCGTGGGAGAGCAGTACTTC; CDR3aa: CASSPGLAVGEQYF
abundance: many; v_gene: TRBV6-2/TRBV6-3; d_gene: TRBD2; j_gene: TRBJ2-7; CDR3nt: TGTGCCAGCAGTTCGCCCGGGGGAGCGGGGTTATCCTACGAGCAGTACTTC; CDR3aa: CASSSPGGAGLSYEQYF
abundance: many; v_gene: TRBV28; d_gene: NA; j_gene: TRBJ2-3; CDR3nt: TGTGCCAGCAGTTTAGTAAATGCAGCGAGGACAGATACGCAGTATTTT; CDR3aa: CASSLVNAARTDTQYF
abundance: many; v_gene: TRBV28; d_gene: TRBD1; j_gene: TRBJ1-1; CDR3nt: TGTGCCAGCGGCGACAGGGCTGAAGCTTTCTTT; CDR3aa: CASGDRAEAFF
abundance: many; v_gene: TRBV20-1; d_gene: NA; j_gene: TRBJ2-7; CDR3nt: TGCAGTGCTTCCAAGAGGCGAAGGTCCTACGAGCAGTACTTC; CDR3aa: CSASKRRRSYEQYF
abundance: many; v_gene: TRBV27; d_gene: NA; j_gene: TRBJ2-1; CDR3nt: TGTGCCAGCAGTTTTATTCCGTCCGGCTCCTACAATGAGCAGTTCTTC; CDR3aa: CASSFIPSGSYNEQFF
abundance: many; v_gene: TRBV7-9; d_gene: NA; j_gene: TRBJ2-7; CDR3nt: TGTGCCAGCAGCTTATTGACAGGCCTAAGCTCCTACGAGCAGTACTTC; CDR3aa: CASSLLTGLSSYEQYF
abundance: few; v_gene: TRBV4-1; d_gene: NA; j_gene: TRBJ2-7; CDR3nt: TGCGCCAGCAGCCAAGATGACAGACGAGAGCAGTACTTC; CDR3aa: CASSQDDRREQYF
abundance: many; v_gene: TRBV30; d_gene: NA; j_gene: TRBJ2-7; CDR3nt: TGTGCCTGGAGTGGCAGATTGCAGTACTTC; CDR3aa: CAWSGRLQYF
abundance: few; v_gene: TRBV6-2/TRBV6-3; d_gene: NA; j_gene: TRBJ1-5; CDR3nt: TGTGCCAGCACCACAGGGCCCAATCAGCCCCAGCATTTT; CDR3aa: CASTTGPNQPQHF
abundance: NA; v_gene: TRBV4-1; d_gene: NA; j_gene: TRBJ1-6; CDR3nt: TGCGCCAGCAGCCTAGATGGGTCGGGGGCAAGATCCTATAATTCACCCCTCCACTTT; CDR3aa: CASSLDGSGARSYNSPLHF
abundance: many; v_gene: TRBV7-3; d_gene: TRBD1; j_gene: TRBJ2-7; CDR3nt: TGTGCCAGCAGCTTAAAGGGACAGGGGGGCCCCACCGAGCAGTACTTC; CDR3aa: CASSLKGQGGPTEQYF
abundance: many; v_gene: TRBV4-3; d_gene: NA; j_gene: TRBJ1-1; CDR3nt: TGCGCCAGCAGCCAAGAAAGAGGGAACACTGAAGCTTTCTTT; CDR3aa: CASSQERGNTEAFF
abundance: few; v_gene: TRBV5-5; d_gene: NA; j_gene: TRBJ2-2; CDR3nt: TGTGCCAGCAGCTTATTTACAAAGGCCGGGGAGCTGTTTTTT; CDR3aa: CASSLFTKAGELFF
abundance: many; v_gene: TRBV6-1; d_gene: TRBD1; j_gene: TRBJ1-5; CDR3nt: TGTGCCAGCACCACCGGGACAGATAGCAATCAGCCCCAGCATTTT; CDR3aa: CASTTGTDSNQPQHF
abundance: many; v_gene: TRBV11-2; d_gene: TRBD2; j_gene: TRBJ2-3; CDR3nt: TGTGCCAGCAGGGAGATAGAAACTAGCGTAGTAACAGATACGCAGTATTTT; CDR3aa: CASREIETSVVTDTQYF
abundance: many; v_gene: TRBV30; d_gene: NA; j_gene: TRBJ2-1; CDR3nt: TGTGCCTGGAGTACCGGACGGCAGTTCTTC; CDR3aa: CAWSTGRQFF
abundance: many; v_gene: TRBV28; d_gene: TRBD2; j_gene: TRBJ2-3; CDR3nt: TGTGCCAGCAGTGGACTAGCGGGAGGGCGTGGAGATACGCAGTATTTT; CDR3aa: CASSGLAGGRGDTQYF
abundance: many; v_gene: TRBV6-2/TRBV6-3; d_gene: TRBD2; j_gene: TRBJ2-7; CDR3nt: TGTGCCAGCAGCTACGACAGCGGGAGTCTGTTCGAGCAGTACTTC; CDR3aa: CASSYDSGSLFEQYF
abundance: NA; v_gene: TRBV10-3; d_gene: NA; j_gene: TRBJ2-7; CDR3nt: TGTGCCATCAGTGAGGACGGGAGATCTGAGCAGTACTTC; CDR3aa: CAISEDGRSEQYF
abundance: many; v_gene: TRBV11-2; d_gene: NA; j_gene: TRBJ2-7; CDR3nt: TGTGCCAGCAGCTTACGTCAGGGCTACGAGCAGTACTTC; CDR3aa: CASSLRQGYEQYF
abundance: NA; v_gene: TRBV19; d_gene: TRBD1; j_gene: TRBJ2-6; CDR3nt: TGTGCCAGTCGTCTCGACAGGGCTGGGGCCAACGTCCTGACTTTC; CDR3aa: CASRLDRAGANVLTF
abundance: NA; v_gene: TRBV4-3; d_gene: NA; j_gene: TRBJ2-7; CDR3nt: TGCGCCAGCAGCCAAGGGGGCCCCGGGGAGCAGTACTTC; CDR3aa: CASSQGGPGEQYF
abundance: NA; v_gene: TRBV4-1; d_gene: TRBD1; j_gene: TRBJ1-4; CDR3nt: TGCGCCAGCAGCTCGTCGACAGGGGGCGGATTGGACAAACTGTTTTTT; CDR3aa: CASSSSTGGGLDKLFF
abundance: many; v_gene: TRBV20-1; d_gene: TRBD1; j_gene: TRBJ1-2; CDR3nt: TGCAGTGCTTCGGGACAGGGGCTCTATGGCTACACCTTC; CDR3aa: CSASGQGLYGYTF
abundance: NA; v_gene: TRBV12-3/TRBV12-4; d_gene: NA; j_gene: TRBJ2-7; CDR3nt: TGTGCCAGCAGCGCCACGGTAGCGGACCCTCGCGAGCAGTACTTC; CDR3aa: CASSATVADPREQYF
abundance: NA; v_gene: TRBV24-1; d_gene: NA; j_gene: TRBJ1-3; CDR3nt: TGTGCCACCGAATCAAGCGGGCGGGGAAACACCATATATTTT; CDR3aa: CATESSGRGNTIYF
abundance: few; v_gene: TRBV5-5; d_gene: NA; j_gene: TRBJ2-6; CDR3nt: TGTGCCAGCAGTCACCTGGGGGCCGCCGGCCCCGGGGCCAACGTCCTGACTTTC; CDR3aa: CASSHLGAAGPGANVLTF
abundance: many; v_gene: TRBV7-9; d_gene: TRBD2; j_gene: TRBJ2-7; CDR3nt: TGTGCCAGCAGCTTAGCGGGTAGCGGGCATGGGATTCCCTACGAGCAGTACTTC; CDR3aa: CASSLAGSGHGIPYEQYF
abundance: many; v_gene: TRBV7-9; d_gene: NA; j_gene: TRBJ1-1; CDR3nt: TGTGCCAGCAGCTCCGGCCGGGACGTTAACACTGAAGCTTTCTTT; CDR3aa: CASSSGRDVNTEAFF
abundance: many; v_gene: TRBV7-2; d_gene: TRBD2; j_gene: TRBJ2-4; CDR3nt: TGTGCCAGCAGCTTAGAGCGGGGGAGAGGCAAAAACATTCAGTACTTC; CDR3aa: CASSLERGRGKNIQYF
abundance: NA; v_gene: TRBV11-3; d_gene: TRBD1; j_gene: TRBJ2-1; CDR3nt: TGTGCCAGCGTCGACCACAGGGGTTCAGTCTCCTACAATGAGCAGTTCTTC; CDR3aa: CASVDHRGSVSYNEQFF
abundance: NA; v_gene: TRBV7-9; d_gene: NA; j_gene: TRBJ2-5; CDR3nt: TGTGCCAGCAATTATGGCCCCCTCCAGTACTTC; CDR3aa: CASNYGPLQYF